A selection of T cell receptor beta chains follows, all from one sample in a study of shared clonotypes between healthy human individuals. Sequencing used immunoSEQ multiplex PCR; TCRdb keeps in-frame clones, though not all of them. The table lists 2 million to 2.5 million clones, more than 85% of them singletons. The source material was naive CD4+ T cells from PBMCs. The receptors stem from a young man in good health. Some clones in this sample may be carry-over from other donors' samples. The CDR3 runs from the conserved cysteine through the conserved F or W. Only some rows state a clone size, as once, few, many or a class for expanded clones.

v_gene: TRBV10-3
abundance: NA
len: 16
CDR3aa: CAISAGRSFSNQPQHF

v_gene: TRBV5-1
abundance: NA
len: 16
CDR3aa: CASSLAGGQGAREQYF

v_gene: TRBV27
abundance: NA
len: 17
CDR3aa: CASSLYRTVKNTGELFF

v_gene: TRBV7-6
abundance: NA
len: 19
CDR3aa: CASSLSRDRGYSGANVLTF

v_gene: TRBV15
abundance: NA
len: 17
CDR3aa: CATSRDRGGIQGIRYTF

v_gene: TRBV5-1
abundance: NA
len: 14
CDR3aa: CASRLTGLNTEAFF

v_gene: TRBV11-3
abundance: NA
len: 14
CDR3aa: CASSLTLAYNEQFF

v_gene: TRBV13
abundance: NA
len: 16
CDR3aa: CASSLGSTGGSYEQYF

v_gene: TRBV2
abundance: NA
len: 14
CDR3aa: CASVRLGPYDGYTF

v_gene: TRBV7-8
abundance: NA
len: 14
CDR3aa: CASSLRDRGTEAFF

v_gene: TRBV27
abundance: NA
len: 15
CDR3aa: CASSLSWQGRETQYF

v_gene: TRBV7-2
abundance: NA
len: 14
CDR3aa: CASRSVAGRETQYF

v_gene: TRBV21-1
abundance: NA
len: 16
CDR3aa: CASIQVSHNYTGELFF

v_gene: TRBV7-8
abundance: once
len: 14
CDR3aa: CASSLAREGNEQFF

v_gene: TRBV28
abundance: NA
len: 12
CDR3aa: CATKGSIQPQHF

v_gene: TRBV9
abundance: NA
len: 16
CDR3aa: CASSVLQLAGVYEQYF

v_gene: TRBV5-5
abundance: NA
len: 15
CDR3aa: CASSLSLAGYNEQFF

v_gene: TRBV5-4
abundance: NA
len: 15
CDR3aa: CASSFFDRMNTEAFF

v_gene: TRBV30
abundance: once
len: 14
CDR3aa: CAWTGAVYNSPLHF

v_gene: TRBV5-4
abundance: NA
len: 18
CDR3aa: CASSSPQSTQSNYNEQFF

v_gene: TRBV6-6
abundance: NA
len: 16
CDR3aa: CASSLTSGFSGNTIYF

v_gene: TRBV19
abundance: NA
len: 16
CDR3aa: CASSTPRQGASYEQYF

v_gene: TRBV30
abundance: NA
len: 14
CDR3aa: CAWRGRGGDQPQHF

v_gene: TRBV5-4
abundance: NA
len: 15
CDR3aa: CASRTDRAVIHEQYF

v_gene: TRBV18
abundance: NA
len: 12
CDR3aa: CASSPEQETQYF

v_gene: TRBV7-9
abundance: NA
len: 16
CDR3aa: CASSLVQGLRDQPQHF

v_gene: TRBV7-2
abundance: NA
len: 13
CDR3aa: CASSFIRLDTQYF

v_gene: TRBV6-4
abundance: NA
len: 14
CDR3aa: CASRSDRTSTEAFF

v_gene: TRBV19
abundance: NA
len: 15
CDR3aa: CASSTNRWGLAEQYF

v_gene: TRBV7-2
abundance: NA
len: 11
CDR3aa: CASSRTDTQYF

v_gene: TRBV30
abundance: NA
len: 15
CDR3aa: CAWSVIGSSGNTIYF

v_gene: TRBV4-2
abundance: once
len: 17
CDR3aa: CASSQGPDRGWKETQYF

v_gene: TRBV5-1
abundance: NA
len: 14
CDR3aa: CASSGRTGPYEQYF

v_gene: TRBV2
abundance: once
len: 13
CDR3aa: CASCFQDRAHQYF

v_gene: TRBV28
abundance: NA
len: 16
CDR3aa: CASSVRGMGTKNIQYF

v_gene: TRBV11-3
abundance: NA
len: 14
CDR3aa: CASSSLAGNSEQYF

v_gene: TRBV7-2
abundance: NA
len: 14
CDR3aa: CASSLAYGNTEAFF

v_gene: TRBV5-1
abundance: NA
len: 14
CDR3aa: CASSPLAVGYGYTF

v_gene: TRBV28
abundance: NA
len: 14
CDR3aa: CASKGPKGRETQYF

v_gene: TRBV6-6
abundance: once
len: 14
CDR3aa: CASSYSGLGTEAFF

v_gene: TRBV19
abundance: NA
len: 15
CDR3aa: CASRLGGAANTEAFF

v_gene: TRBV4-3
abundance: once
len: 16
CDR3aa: CASSQDWAGPYNEQFF